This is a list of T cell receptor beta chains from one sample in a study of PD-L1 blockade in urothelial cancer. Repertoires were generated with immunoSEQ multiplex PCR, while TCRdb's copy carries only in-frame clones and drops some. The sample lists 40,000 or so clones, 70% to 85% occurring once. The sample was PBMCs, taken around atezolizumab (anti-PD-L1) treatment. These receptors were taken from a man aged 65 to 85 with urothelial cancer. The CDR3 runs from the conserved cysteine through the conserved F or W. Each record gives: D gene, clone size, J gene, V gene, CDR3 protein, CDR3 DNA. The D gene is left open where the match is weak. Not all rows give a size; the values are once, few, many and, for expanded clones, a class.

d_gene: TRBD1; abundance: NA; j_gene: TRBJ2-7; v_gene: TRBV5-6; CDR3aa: CASSFPGTGYEQYF; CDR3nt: TGTGCCAGCAGCTTCCCCGGGACAGGGTACGAGCAGTACTTC
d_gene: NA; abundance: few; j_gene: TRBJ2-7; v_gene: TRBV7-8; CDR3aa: CASSLALPGSDEQYF; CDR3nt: TGTGCCAGCAGCTTAGCGTTACCGGGATCCGACGAGCAGTACTTC
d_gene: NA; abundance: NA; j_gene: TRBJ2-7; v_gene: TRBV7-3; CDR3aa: CASRVGNSYEQYF; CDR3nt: TGTGCCAGCAGGGTCGGGAACTCCTACGAGCAGTACTTC
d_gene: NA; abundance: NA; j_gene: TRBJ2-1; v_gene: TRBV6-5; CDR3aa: CASSYSSRDGNEQFF; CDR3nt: TGTGCCAGCAGTTACTCGAGCAGGGATGGAAATGAGCAGTTCTTC
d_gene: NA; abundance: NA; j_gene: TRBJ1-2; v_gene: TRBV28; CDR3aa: CASRPTGIGGYTF; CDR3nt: TGTGCCAGCAGGCCCACAGGGATTGGTGGCTACACCTTC
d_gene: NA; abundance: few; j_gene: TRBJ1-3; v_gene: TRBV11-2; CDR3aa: CASRPIQGLGNTIYF; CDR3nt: TGTGCCAGCAGACCCATTCAGGGACTTGGAAACACCATATATTTT
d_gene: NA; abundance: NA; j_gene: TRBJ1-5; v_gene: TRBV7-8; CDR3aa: CASSPDNYSNQPQHF; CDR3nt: TGTGCCAGCAGCCCGGACAACTATAGCAATCAGCCCCAGCATTTT
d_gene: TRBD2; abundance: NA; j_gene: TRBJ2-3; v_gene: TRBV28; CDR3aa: CASSAKLATSTDTQYF; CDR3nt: TGTGCCAGCAGTGCGAAACTAGCGACTAGCACAGATACGCAGTATTTT
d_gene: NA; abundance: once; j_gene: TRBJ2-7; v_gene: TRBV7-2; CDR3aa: CASSQALSEQYF; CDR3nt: TGTGCCAGCAGCCAGGCCCTTTCCGAGCAGTACTTC
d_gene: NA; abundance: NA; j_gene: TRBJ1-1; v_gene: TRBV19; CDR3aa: CASSIDRGEAFF; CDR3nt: TGTGCCAGTAGTATTGACCGGGGTGAAGCTTTCTTT
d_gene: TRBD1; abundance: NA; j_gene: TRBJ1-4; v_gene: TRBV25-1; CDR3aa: CASSEGQGREKLFF; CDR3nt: TGTGCCAGCAGTGAGGGACAGGGTCGGGAAAAACTGTTTTTT
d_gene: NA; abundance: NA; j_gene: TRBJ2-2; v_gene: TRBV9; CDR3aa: CASSVDGSNTGELFF; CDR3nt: TGTGCCAGCAGCGTAGACGGGTCGAACACCGGGGAGCTGTTTTTT
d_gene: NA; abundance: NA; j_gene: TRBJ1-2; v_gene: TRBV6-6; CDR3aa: CASSLLGTPYGYTF; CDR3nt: TGTGCCAGCAGTCTTTTGGGGACTCCCTATGGCTACACCTTC
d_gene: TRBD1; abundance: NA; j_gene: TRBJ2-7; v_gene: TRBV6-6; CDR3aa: CASSGTVYEQYF; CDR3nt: TGTGCCAGCAGTGGGACAGTCTACGAGCAGTACTTC
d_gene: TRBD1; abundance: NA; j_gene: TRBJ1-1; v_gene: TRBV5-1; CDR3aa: CASSKTGEVNTEAFF; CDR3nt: TGCGCCAGCAGCAAGACAGGGGAGGTGAACACTGAAGCTTTCTTT
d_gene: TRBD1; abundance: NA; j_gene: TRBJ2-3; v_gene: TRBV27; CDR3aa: CASSPDRGTDTQYF; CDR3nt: TGTGCCAGCAGTCCTGACAGGGGCACAGATACGCAGTATTTT
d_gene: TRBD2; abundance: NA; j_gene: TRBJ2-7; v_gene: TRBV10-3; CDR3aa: CAISSGGGYEQYF; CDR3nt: TGTGCCATCAGTAGCGGGGGCGGCTACGAGCAGTACTTC
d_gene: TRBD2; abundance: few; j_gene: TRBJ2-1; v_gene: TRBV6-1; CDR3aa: CASSELVAGVREFF; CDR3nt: TGTGCCAGCAGTGAATTGGTAGCGGGAGTTAGGGAGTTCTTC
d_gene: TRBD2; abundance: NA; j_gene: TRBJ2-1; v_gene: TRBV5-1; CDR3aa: CASSLGGGSSYNEQFF; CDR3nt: TGCGCCAGCAGCTTGGGGGGCGGGAGCTCCTACAATGAGCAGTTCTTC
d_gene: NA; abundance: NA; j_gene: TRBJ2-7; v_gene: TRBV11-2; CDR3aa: CASSYTDGDEQYF; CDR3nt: TGTGCCAGCAGCTACACGGACGGGGACGAGCAGTACTTC
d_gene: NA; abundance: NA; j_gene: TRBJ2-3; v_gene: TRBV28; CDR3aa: CASSPPGQNTDTQYF; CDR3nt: TGTGCCAGCAGTCCACCCGGACAGAACACAGATACGCAGTATTTT
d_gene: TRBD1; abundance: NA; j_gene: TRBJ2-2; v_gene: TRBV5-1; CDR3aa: CASSLDTGTGATGELFF; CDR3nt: TGCGCCAGCAGCTTGGATACCGGGACAGGGGCCACCGGGGAGCTGTTTTTT
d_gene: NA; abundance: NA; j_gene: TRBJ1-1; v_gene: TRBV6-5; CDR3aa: CASSYEGTEAFF; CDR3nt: TGTGCCAGCAGTTACGAGGGCACTGAAGCTTTCTTT
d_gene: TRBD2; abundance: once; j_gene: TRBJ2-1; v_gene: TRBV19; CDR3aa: CATTLAGDEQFF; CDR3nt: TGTGCCACGACCCTCGCGGGGGATGAGCAGTTCTTC
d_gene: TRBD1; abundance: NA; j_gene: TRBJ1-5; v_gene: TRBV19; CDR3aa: CASSMDRESNQPQHF; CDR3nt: TGTGCCAGTAGTATGGACAGGGAGAGCAATCAGCCCCAGCATTTT
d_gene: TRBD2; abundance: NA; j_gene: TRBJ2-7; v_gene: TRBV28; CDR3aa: CASSFSGGAYEQYF; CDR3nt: TGTGCCAGCAGTTTTAGTGGGGGGGCCTACGAGCAGTACTTC
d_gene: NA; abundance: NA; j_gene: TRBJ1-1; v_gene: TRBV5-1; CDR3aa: CASSLEGRRNTEAFF; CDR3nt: TGCGCCAGCAGCTTGGAAGGGAGGAGGAACACTGAAGCTTTCTTT
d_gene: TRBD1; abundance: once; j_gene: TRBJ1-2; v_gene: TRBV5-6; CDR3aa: CASSPGTGNYGYTF; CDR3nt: TGTGCCAGCAGCCCCGGGACAGGGAATTATGGCTACACCTTC
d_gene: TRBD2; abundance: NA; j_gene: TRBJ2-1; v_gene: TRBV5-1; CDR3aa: CASSLEASGQNEQFF; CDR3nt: TGCGCCAGCAGCTTGGAGGCTAGCGGGCAAAATGAGCAGTTCTTC
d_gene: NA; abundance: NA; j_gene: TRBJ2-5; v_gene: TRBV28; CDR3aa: CASSLGALQETQYF; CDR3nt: TGTGCCAGCAGTTTAGGGGCACTCCAAGAGACCCAGTACTTC
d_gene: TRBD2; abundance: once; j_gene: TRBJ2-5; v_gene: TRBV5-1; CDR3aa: CASSLGLAKETQYF; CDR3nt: TGCGCCAGCAGCTTGGGACTAGCGAAAGAGACCCAGTACTTC